This TCR beta chain was sequenced in a study of OX40 agonist ivuxolimab in advanced cancers. Study-level points and caveats: At 0.1 to 3.0 mg/kg, CD4+ and CD8+ blood T cells expanded clonally by week 6.

Note on this clone: Its antigen is still unknown.

Using immunoSEQ multiplex PCR, the repertoire was profiled, and TCRdb retains in-frame clones only, with some absent. The sample contains about 100,000 clones, approximately 91% of which appear only once. The CDR3 runs 18 residues. Germline V gene sequence: CDR1 SGHNT, CDR2 YYREEE (reference sequence). V shed 0 bases and J 0 bases; nucleotides not matched to a gene: 4. The sample was CD4+ or CD8+ T cells sorted from blood, taken in a trial of the OX40 agonist ivuxolimab. This receptor was obtained from an adult with an advanced solid tumor such as melanoma, head and neck, liver or kidney cancer. The rearrangement uses TRBV5-4 and TRBJ2-4; 12 bases agree with TRBD2. DNA of the CDR3: TGTGCCAGCAGCTTGGGACTAGCGGGAGTGGGAGCCAAAAACATTCAGTACTTC. Translated, it gives CASSLGLAGVGAKNIQYF.